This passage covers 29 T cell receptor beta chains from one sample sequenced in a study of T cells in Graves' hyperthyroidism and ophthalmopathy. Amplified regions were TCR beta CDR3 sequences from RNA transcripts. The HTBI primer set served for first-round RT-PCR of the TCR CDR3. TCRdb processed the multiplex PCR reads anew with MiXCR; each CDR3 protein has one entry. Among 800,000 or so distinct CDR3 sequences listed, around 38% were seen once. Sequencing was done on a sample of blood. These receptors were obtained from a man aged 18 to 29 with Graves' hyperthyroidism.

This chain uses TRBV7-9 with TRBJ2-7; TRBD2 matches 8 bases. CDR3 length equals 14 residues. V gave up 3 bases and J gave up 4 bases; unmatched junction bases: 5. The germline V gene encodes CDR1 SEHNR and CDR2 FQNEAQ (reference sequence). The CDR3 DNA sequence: TGTGCCAGCAGCTTGTTACTAGCGGATTACGAGCAGTACTTC. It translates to CASSLLLADYEQYF.

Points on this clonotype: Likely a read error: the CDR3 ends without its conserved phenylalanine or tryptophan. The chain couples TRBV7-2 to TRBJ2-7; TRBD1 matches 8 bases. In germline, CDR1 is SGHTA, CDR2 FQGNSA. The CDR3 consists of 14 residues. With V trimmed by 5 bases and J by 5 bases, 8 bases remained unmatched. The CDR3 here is CASSGRQGKNEQYL. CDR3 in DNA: TGTGCCAGCAGCGGACGACAGGGGAAGAACGAGCAGTACCTC.

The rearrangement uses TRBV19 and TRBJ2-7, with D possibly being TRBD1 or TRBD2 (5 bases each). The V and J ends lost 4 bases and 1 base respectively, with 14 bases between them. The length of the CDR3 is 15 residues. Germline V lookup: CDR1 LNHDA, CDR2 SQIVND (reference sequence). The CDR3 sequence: CASSNIGTESYEQYF. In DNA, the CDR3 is TGTGCCAGTAGTAATATCGGGACGGAGTCCTACGAGCAGTACTTC. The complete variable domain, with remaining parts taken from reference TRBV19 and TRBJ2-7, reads DGGITQSPKYLFRKEGQNVTLSCEQNLNHDAMYWYRQDPGQGLRLIYYSQIVNDFQKGDIAEGYSVSREKKESFPLTVTSAQKNPTAFYLCASSNIGTESYEQYFGPGTRLTVT.

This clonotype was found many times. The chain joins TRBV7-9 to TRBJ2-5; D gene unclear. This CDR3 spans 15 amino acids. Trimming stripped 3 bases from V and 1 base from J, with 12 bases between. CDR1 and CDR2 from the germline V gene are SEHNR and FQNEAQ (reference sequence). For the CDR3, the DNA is TGTGCCAGCAGCTTCGGACCGAAAGTCCAAGAGACCCAGTACTTC. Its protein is CASSFGPKVQETQYF.

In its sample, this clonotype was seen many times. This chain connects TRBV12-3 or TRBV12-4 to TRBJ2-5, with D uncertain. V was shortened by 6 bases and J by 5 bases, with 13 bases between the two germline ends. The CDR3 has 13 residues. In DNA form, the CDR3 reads TGTGCCAGCAGCCTACGGACGAGGGAGACCCAGTACTTC. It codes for CASSLRTRETQYF.

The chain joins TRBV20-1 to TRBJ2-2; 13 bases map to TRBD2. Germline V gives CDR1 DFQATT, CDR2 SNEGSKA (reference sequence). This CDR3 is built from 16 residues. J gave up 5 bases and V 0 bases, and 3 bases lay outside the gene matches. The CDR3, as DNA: TGCAGTGCTAGAGATTCGGGACTAGCGGGAACCGGGGAGCTGTTTTTT. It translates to CSARDSGLAGTGELFF.

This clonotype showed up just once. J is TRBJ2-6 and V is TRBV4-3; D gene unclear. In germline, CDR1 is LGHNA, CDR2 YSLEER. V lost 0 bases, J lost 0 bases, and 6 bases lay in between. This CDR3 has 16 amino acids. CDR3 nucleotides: TGCGCCAGCAGCCAAGAATACCTCTCTGGGGCCAACGTCCTGACTTTC. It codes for CASSQEYLSGANVLTF.

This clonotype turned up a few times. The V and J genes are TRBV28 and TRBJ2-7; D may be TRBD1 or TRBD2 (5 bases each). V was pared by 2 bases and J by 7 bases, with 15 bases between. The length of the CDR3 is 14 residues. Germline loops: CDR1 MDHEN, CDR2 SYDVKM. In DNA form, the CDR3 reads TGTGCCAGCAGTTTACTGGGGGACCAGGGAGAGCAGTACTTC. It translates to CASSLLGDQGEQYF. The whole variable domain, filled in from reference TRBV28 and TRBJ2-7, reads DVKVTQSSRYLVKRTGEKVFLECVQDMDHENMFWYRQDPGLGLRLIYFSYDVKMKEKGDIPEGYSVSREKKERFSLILESASTNQTSMYLCASSLLGDQGEQYFGPGTRLTVT.

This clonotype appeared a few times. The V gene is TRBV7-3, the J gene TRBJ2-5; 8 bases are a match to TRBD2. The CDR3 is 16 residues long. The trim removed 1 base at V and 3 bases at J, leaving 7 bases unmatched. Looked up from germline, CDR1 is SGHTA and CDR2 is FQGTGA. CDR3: CASSLSRRAGEETQYF. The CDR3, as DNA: TGTGCCAGCAGCTTAAGTCGGAGAGCGGGAGAAGAGACCCAGTACTTC.

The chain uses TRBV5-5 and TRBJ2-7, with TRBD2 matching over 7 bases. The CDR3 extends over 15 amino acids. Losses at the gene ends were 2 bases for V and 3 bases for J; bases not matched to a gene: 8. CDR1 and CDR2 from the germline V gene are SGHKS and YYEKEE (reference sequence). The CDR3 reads CASSFDGRGNYEQYF. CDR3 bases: TGTGCCAGCAGCTTTGACGGGCGGGGGAACTACGAGCAGTACTTC.

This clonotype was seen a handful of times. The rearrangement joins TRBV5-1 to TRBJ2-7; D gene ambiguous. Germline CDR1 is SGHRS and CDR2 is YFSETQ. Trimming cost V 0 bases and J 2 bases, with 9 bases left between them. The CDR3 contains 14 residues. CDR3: CASSLDSRTYEQYF. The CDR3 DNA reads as TGCGCCAGCAGCTTGGACTCCCGAACCTACGAGCAGTACTTC.

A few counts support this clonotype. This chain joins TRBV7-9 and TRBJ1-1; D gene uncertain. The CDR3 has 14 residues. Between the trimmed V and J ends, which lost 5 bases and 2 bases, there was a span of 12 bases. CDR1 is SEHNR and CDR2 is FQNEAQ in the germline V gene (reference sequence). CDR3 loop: CASSQDVGNTEAFF. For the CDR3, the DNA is TGTGCCAGCAGCCAAGATGTCGGAAACACTGAAGCTTTCTTT.

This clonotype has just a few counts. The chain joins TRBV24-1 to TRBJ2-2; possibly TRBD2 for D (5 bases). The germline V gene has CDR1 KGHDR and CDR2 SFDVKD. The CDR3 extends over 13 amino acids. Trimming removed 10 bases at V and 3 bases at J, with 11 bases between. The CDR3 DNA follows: TGTGCCACATCTCCGGACTACACCGGGGAGCTGTTTTTT. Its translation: CATSPDYTGELFF.

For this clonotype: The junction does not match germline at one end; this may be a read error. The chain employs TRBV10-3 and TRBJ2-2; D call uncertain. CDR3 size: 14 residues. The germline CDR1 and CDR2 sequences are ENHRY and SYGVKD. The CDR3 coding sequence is TGTGCCAGCAGTAGAGACCGGCTGGTCGGGGAGCTGTTTTTT. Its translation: CASSRDRLVGELFF.

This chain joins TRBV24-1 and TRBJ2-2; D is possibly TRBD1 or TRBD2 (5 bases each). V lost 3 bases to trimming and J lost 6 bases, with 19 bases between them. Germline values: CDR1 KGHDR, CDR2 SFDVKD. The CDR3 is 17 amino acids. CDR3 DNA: TGTGCCACCAGTGATCCCCGACAGACCCGGGATTCCGGGGAGCTGTTTTTT. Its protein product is CATSDPRQTRDSGELFF.

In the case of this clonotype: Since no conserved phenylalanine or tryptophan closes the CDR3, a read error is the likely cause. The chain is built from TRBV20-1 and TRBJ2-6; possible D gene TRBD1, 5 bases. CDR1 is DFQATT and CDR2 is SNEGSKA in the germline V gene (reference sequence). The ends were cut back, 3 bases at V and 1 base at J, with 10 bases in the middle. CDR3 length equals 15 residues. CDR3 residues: CSASGKGSGANVLTP. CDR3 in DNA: TGCAGTGCTAGCGGCAAGGGGTCTGGGGCCAACGTCCTGACTCCA.

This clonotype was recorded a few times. In DNA, the CDR3 is TGTGCCAGCAGCCCTAGCGGGAGGGCCTACACCGGGGAGCTGTTTTTT. Its protein product is CASSPSGRAYTGELFF. The genes are TRBV7-2 and TRBJ2-2; TRBD2 matches at 12 bases. The junction had 4 bases not matched to a gene; V was cut back by 5 bases and J by 3 bases. The V gene's germline CDR1 is SGHTA and CDR2 FQGNSA. The CDR3 contains 16 residues.

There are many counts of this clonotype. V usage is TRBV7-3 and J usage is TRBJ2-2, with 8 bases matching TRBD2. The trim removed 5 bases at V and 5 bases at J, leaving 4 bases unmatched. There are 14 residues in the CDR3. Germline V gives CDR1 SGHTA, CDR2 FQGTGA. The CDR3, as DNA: TGTGCCAGCAGCCCTACTAGCGGTACCGGGGAGCTGTTTTTT. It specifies CASSPTSGTGELFF.

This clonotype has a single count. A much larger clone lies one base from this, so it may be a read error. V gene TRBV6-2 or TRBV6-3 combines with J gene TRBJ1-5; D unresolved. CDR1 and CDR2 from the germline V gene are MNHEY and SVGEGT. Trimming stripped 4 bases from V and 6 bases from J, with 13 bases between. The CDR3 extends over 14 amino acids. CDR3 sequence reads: CASSFRASTQPQHF. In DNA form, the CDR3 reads TGTGCCAGCAGTTTTAGGGCTTCAACTCAGCCCCAGCATTTT.

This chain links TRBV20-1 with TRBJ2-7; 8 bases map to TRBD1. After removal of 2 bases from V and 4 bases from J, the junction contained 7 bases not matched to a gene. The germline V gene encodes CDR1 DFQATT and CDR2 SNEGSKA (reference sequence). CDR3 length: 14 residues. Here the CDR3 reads CSARYPTGDYEQYF. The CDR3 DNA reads TGCAGTGCTAGATACCCGACAGGGGATTACGAGCAGTACTTC.

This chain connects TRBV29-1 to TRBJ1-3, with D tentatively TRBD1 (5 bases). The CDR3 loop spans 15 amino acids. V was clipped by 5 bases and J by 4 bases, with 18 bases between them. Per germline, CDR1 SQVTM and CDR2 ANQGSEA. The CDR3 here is CSVSISGGDGNTIYF. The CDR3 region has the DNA TGCAGCGTTAGCATCAGCGGGGGAGACGGAAACACCATATATTTT.

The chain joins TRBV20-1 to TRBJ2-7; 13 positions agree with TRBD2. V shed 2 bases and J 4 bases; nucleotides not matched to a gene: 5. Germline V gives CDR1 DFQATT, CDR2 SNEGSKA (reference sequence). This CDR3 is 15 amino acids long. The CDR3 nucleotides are TGCAGTGCTAGACTCGGGACTAGCGGGATTTACGAGCAGTACTTC. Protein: CSARLGTSGIYEQYF.

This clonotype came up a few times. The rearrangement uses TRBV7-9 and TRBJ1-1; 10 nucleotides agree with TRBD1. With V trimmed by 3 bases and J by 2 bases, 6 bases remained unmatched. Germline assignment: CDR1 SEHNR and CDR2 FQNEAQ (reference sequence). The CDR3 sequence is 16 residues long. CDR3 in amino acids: CASSFPTGGGNTEAFF. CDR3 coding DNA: TGTGCCAGCAGCTTTCCGACAGGGGGCGGCAACACTGAAGCTTTCTTT.

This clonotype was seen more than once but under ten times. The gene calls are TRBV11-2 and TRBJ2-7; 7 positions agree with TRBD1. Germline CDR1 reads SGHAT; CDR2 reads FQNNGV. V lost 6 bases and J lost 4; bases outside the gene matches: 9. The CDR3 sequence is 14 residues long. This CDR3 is CASRPQGFRYEQYF. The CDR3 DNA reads TGTGCCAGCAGACCACAGGGGTTTCGGTACGAGCAGTACTTC. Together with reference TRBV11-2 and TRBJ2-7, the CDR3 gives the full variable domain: EAGVAQSPRYKIIEKRQSVAFWCNPISGHATLYWYQQILGQGPKLLIQFQNNGVVDDSQLPKDRFSAERLKGVDSTLKIQPAKLEDSAVYLCASRPQGFRYEQYFGPGTRLTVT.

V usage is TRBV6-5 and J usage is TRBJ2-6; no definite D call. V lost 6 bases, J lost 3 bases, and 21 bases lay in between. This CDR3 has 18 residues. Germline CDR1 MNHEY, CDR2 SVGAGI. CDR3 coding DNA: TGTGCCAGCAGCGGATCTGGCTGGGCCTTCGGTGGGGCCAACGTCCTGACTTTC. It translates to CASSGSGWAFGGANVLTF.

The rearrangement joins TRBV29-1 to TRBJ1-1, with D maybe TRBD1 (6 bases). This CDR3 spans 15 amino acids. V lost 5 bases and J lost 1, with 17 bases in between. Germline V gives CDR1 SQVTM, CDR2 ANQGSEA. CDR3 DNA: TGCAGCGTTCGGGAGGCACAGGGAGGGAACACTGAAGCTTTCTTT. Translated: CSVREAQGGNTEAFF. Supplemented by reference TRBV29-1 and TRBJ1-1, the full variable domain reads SAVISQKPSRDICQRGTSLTIQCQVDSQVTMMFWYRQQPGQSLTLIATANQGSEATYESGFVIDKFPISRPNLTFSTLTVSNMSPEDSSIYLCSVREAQGGNTEAFFGQGTRLTVV.

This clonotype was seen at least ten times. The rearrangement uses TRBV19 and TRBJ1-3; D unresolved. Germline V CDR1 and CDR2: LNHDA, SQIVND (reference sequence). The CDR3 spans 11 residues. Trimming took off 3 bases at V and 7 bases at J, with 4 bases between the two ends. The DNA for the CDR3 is TGTGCCAGTAGTATCCTGAACACCATATATTTT. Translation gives CASSILNTIYF.

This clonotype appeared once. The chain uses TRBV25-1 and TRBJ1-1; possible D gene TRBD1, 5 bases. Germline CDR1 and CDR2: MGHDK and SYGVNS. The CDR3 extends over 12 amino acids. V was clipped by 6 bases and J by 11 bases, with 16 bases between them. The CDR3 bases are TGTGCCAGCAGAGGACATTACACCGGGGCTTTCTTT. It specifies CASRGHYTGAFF.

The CDR3 region has the DNA TGTGCCAGCGTTAGGGACAGGGGCAATCAGCCCCAGCATTTT. Translating gives CASVRDRGNQPQHF. This chain links TRBV2 with TRBJ1-5, with TRBD1 matching over 9 bases. Unmatched junction bases numbered 4, after V lost 8 bases and J lost 2 bases. The CDR3 covers 14 residues. Germline CDR1 SNHLY, CDR2 FYNNEI.